The T cell receptor beta chain described here comes from a study of blood T cell repertoires in COVID-19. Across the whole study: Specimens from acute and convalescent COVID-19 originated in the United States, Italy and Spain. The analysed material was cDNA or gDNA that came from T cells, B-cell-depleted T cells, or PBMCs.

Germline loops: CDR1 LGHNA, CDR2 YNFKEQ. The CDR3 is made up of 15 amino acids. The V end was cut by 6 bases, the J end by 5 bases, with 14 bases between. Source study methods: Reference gene primer amplification gave estimated nucleated cell counts. Sequencing used immunoSEQ multiplex PCR; TCRdb keeps in-frame clones, though not all of them. That table gives V, J and clone size, and the DNA gave D and trimming. The sample lists 90,000 to 100,000 clones; roughly 84% were seen once. Sequencing used peripheral blood. This clonotype was sampled from a man aged 70-80 years with active or convalescent COVID-19. The chain links TRBV4-2 to TRBJ1-6, with D maybe TRBD1 (5 bases). CDR3 DNA sequence: TGTGCCAGCAGTTTAGGGGTAGCGGATAATTCACCCCTCCACTTT. Translated, it gives CASSLGVADNSPLHF.